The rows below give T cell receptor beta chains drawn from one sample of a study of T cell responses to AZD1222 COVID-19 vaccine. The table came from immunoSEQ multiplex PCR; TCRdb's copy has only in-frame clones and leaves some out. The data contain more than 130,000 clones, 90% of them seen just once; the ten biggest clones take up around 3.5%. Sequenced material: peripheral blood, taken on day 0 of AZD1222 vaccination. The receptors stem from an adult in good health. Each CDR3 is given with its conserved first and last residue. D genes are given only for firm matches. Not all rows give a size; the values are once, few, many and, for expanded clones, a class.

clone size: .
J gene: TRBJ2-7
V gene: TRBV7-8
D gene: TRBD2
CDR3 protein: CASSLHPGLAGEYEQYF
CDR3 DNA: TGTGCCAGCAGCTTACATCCGGGACTAGCGGGGGAGTACGAGCAGTACTTC

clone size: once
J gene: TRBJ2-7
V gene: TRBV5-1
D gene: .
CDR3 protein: CASSVYEQYF
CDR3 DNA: TGCGCCAGCAGCGTTTACGAGCAGTACTTC

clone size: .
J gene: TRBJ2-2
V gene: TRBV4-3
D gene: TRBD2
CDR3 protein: CASSRLSGSGSGELFF
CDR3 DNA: TGCGCCAGCAGCCGTCTAAGCGGGAGCGGGAGCGGGGAGCTGTTTTTT

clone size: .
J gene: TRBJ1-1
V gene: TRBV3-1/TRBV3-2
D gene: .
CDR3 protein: CASSRSDRNTEAFF
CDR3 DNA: TGTGCCAGCAGCCGTTCAGACAGGAACACTGAAGCTTTCTTT

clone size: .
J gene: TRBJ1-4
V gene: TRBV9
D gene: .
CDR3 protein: CASSDGANEKLFF
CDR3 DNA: TGTGCCAGCAGTGACGGGGCCAATGAAAAACTGTTTTTT

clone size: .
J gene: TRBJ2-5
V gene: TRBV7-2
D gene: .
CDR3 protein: CASASRSPGWTQYF
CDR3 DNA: TGTGCCAGCGCGTCTCGTTCACCAGGGTGGACCCAGTACTTC

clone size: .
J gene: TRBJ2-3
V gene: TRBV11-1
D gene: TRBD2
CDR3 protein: CASSLAFQREVDTQYF
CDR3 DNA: TGTGCCAGCAGCTTAGCGTTCCAGCGGGAGGTAGATACGCAGTATTTT

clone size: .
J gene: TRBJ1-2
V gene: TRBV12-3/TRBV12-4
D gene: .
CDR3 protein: CASRPGQAYGYTF
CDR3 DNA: TGTGCCAGCAGGCCCGGACAAGCTTATGGCTACACCTTC

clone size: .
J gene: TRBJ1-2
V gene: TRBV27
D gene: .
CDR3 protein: CASRPLTGNYGYTF
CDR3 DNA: TGTGCCAGCAGACCTCTTACAGGGAACTATGGCTACACCTTC

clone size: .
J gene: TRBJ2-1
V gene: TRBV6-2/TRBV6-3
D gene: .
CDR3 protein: CASSYLGRGEYNEQFF
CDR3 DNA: TGTGCCAGCAGTTACCTGGGCAGGGGAGAATACAATGAGCAGTTCTTC

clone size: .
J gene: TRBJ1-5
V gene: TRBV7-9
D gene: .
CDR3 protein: CASSLGWGYQPQHF
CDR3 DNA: TGTGCCAGCAGCTTAGGATGGGGGTATCAGCCCCAGCATTTT

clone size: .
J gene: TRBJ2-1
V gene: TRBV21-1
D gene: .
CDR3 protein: CASSFGLAGGPGNEQFF
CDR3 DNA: TGTGCCAGCAGCTTTGGACTAGCGGGGGGACCTGGGAATGAGCAGTTCTTC

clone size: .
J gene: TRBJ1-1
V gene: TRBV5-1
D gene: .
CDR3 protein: CASSIQGSNTEAFF
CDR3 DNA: TGCGCCAGCAGCATACAGGGTTCGAACACTGAAGCTTTCTTT

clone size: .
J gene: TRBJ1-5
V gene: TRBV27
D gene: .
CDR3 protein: CASSLGSYSNQPQHF
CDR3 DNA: TGTGCCAGCAGTCTTGGCAGCTATAGCAATCAGCCCCAGCATTTT

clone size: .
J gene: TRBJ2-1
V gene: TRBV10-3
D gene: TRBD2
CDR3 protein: CATRGLLAGPYNEQFF
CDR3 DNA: TGTGCCACCAGAGGGCTACTAGCGGGTCCCTACAATGAGCAGTTCTTC

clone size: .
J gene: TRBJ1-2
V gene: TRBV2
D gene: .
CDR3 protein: CASSEGENYGYTF
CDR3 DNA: TGTGCCAGCAGTGAAGGGGAAAACTATGGCTACACCTTC

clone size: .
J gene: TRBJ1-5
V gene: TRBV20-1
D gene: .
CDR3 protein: CSASVGWGGSNQPQHF
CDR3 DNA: TGCAGTGCTAGTGTAGGGTGGGGGGGTAGCAATCAGCCCCAGCATTTT

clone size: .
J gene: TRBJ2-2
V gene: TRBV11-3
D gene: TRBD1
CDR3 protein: CASSPRWNRGLTGELFF
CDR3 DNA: TGTGCCAGCAGCCCCCGATGGAACAGGGGGCTTACCGGGGAGCTGTTTTTT

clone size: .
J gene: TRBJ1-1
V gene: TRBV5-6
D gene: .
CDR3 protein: CASSDGTGRTEAFF
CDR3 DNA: TGTGCCAGCAGCGACGGAACAGGGCGCACTGAAGCTTTCTTT

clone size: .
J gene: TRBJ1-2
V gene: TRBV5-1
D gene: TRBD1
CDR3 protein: CASSSTTGTYGYTF
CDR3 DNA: TGCGCCAGCAGCTCTACGACAGGGACGTATGGCTACACCTTC

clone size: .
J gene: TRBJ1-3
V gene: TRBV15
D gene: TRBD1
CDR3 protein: CATSRDRQGSGNTIYF
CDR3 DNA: TGTGCCACCAGCAGGGATCGACAGGGCTCTGGAAACACCATATATTTT

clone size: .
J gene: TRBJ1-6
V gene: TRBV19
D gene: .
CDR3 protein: CASSINGIGTRSYNSPLHF
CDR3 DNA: TGTGCCAGTAGTATTAATGGAATCGGCACTCGATCATATAATTCACCCCTCCACTTT

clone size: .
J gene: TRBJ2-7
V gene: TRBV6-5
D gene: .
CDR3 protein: CASSGTLYEQYF
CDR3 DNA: TGTGCCAGCAGCGGGACACTCTACGAGCAGTACTTC

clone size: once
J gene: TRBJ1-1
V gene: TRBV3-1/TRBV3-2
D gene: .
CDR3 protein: CASSRWDGGGTEAFF
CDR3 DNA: TGTGCCAGCAGCCGCTGGGACGGAGGAGGGACTGAAGCTTTCTTT

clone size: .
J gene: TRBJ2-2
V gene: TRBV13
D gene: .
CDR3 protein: CASSFPFTGELFF
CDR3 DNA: TGTGCCAGCAGCTTCCCGTTCACCGGGGAGCTGTTTTTT

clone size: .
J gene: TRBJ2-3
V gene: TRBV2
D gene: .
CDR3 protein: CASMRATDTQYF
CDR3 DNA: TGTGCCAGCATGCGTGCCACAGATACGCAGTATTTT

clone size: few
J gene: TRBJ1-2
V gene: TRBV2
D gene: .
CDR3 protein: CASSPTAYGYTF
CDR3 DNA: TGTGCCAGCAGTCCAACGGCCTATGGCTACACCTTC

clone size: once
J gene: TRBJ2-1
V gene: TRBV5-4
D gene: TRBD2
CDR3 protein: CASSLMGGRANEQFF
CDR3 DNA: TGTGCCAGCAGCTTGATGGGCGGGAGGGCCAATGAGCAGTTCTTC

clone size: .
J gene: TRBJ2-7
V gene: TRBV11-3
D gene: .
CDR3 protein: CASSLTPTYEQYF
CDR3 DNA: TGTGCCAGCAGCTTGACGCCTACCTACGAGCAGTACTTC

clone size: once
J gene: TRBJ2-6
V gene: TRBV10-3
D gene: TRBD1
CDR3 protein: CAISESQTRTGSGANVLTF
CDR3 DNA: TGTGCCATCAGTGAGTCGCAAACAAGGACAGGGTCTGGGGCCAACGTCCTGACTTTC

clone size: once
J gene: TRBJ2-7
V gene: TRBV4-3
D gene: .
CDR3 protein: CASSQVWGHEQYF
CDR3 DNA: TGCGCCAGCAGCCAAGTTTGGGGGCACGAGCAGTACTTC

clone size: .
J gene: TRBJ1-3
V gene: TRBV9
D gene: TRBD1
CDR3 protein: CASSVLARDRGNTIYF
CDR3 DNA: TGTGCCAGCAGCGTCTTAGCCCGGGACAGGGGAAACACCATATATTTT

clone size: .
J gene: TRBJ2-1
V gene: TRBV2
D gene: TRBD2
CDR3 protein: CASRAIAGGPYNEQFF
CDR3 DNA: TGTGCCAGCAGGGCAATAGCGGGAGGACCCTACAATGAGCAGTTCTTC

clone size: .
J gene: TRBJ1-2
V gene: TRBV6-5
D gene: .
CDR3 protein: CASTLRGRANYGYTF
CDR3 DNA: TGTGCCAGCACCCTTCGGGGGCGGGCTAACTATGGCTACACCTTC

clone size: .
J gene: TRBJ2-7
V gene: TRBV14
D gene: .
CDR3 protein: CASSQDYEQYF
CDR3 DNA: TGTGCCAGCAGCCAGGACTACGAGCAGTACTTC

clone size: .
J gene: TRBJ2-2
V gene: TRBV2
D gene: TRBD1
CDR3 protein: CASNGLTGGTGELFF
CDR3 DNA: TGTGCCAGCAACGGACTGACAGGGGGCACCGGGGAGCTGTTTTTT

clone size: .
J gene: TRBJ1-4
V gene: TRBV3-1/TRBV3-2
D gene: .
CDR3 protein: CASSQVSGGHEKLFF
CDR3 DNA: TGTGCCAGCAGCCAAGTTTCGGGAGGTCATGAAAAACTGTTTTTT

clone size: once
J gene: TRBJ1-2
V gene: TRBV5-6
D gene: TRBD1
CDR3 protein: CASSLSGQGSGYTF
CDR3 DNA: TGTGCCAGCAGCTTGTCCGGACAGGGAAGCGGCTACACCTTC

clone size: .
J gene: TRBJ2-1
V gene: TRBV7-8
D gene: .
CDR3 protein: CASSFGLNNEQFF
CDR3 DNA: TGTGCCAGCAGCTTCGGCCTGAACAATGAGCAGTTCTTC

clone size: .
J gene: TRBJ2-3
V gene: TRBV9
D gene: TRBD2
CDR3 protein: CASSVEASGSTDTQYF
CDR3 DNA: TGTGCCAGCAGCGTAGAGGCTAGCGGGAGCACAGATACGCAGTATTTT

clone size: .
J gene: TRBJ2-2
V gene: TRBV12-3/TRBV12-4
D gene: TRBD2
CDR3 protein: CASSPRGAGELFF
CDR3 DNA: TGTGCCAGCAGTCCCCGGGGGGCCGGGGAGCTGTTTTTT

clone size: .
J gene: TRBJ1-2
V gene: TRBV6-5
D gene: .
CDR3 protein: CASSRRTAPYGYTF
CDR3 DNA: TGTGCCAGCAGCCGCAGGACAGCGCCTTATGGCTACACCTTC

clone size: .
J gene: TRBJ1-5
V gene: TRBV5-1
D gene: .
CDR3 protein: CASIRRSSTADSNQPQHF
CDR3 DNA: TGCGCCAGCATAAGGAGAAGTTCGACGGCCGATAGCAATCAGCCCCAGCATTTT

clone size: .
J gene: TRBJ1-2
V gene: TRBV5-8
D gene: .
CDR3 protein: CASSYIGGPAWKGYTF
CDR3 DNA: TGTGCCAGCAGCTACATAGGAGGGCCTGCATGGAAGGGCTACACCTTC

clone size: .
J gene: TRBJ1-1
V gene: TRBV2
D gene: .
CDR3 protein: CASSEANWASEAFF
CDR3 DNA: TGTGCCAGCAGTGAAGCAAACTGGGCGTCGGAGGCTTTCTTT

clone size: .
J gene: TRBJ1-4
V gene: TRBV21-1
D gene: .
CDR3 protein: CASNNTTPRDRNEKLFF
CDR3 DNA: TGTGCCAGCAACAACACGACCCCACGGGATCGAAATGAAAAACTGTTTTTT

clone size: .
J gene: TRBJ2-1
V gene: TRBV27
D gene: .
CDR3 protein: CASKTGEAGEQFF
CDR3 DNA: TGTGCCAGCAAGACGGGGGAGGCGGGTGAGCAGTTCTTC

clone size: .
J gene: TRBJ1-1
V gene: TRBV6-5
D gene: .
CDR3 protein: CASGWGPGTEAFF
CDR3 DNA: TGTGCCAGCGGTTGGGGCCCCGGGACTGAAGCTTTCTTT

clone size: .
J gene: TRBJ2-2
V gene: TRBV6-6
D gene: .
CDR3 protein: CASSYSSGPNTGELFF
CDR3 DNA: TGTGCCAGCAGTTACTCATCCGGGCCGAACACCGGGGAGCTGTTTTTT

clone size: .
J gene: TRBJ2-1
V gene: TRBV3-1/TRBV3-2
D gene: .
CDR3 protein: CASSQGSAYNEQFF
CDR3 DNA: TGTGCCAGCAGCCAAGGCTCGGCTTACAATGAGCAGTTCTTC

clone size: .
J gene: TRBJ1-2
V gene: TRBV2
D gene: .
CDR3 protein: CASSGRGANYGYTF
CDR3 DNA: TGTGCCAGCAGTGGGAGAGGGGCGAACTATGGCTACACCTTC

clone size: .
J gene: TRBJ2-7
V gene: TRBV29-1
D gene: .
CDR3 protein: CSINGGPYEQYF
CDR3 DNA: TGCAGCATTAACGGCGGGCCCTACGAGCAGTACTTC